This T cell receptor (beta chain) emerged from a study of regulatory T cells in long-lasting Graves disease. CDR3 length: 18 amino acids. V trimming: 5 bases; J trimming: 8 bases; junction bases outside the gene matches: 18. Germline CDR1 is LNHDA and CDR2 is SQIVND (reference sequence). Sample time point: newly diagnosed GD, antithyroid drugs for less than 3 months. TCR sequences were obtained from RNA taken from PBMCs. One endocrinology department in Xi'an, China, was where patients came from. Libraries of TCR beta came from iRepertoire HTBI primers plus Arm-PCR of CDR3 regions. TCRdb passed the multiplex PCR reads through MiXCR, listing each CDR3 protein once. Of 390,000 or so distinct CDR3 sequences listed, 10% to 15% are singletons. The count of this clonotype is one. These same data were also listed under a study on T cells in Graves' hyperthyroidism and ophthalmopathy.

V usage is TRBV19 and J usage is TRBJ2-1, with 10 bases matching TRBD2. The source was peripheral blood mononuclear cells (PBMCs), collected at new diagnosis, from a patient treated with antithyroid drugs. The clonotype originates from a woman between 18 and 30 years old with Graves disease. CDR3 sequence: CASSPSLRAGGNWDEQFF. CDR3 DNA: TGTGCCAGTAGTCCCTCCCTTCGAGCGGGGGGGAATTGGGATGAGCAGTTCTTC.